The 2 T cell receptor beta chains below all came from one sample that was sequenced in a study of T cell changes during pregnancy in multiple sclerosis. The assay was immunoSEQ multiplex PCR, and TCRdb's table has in-frame clones only and misses some. Of fewer than 80,000 clones in the sample, around 94% are singletons; the top ten hold 2%. Sequenced material: peripheral blood, taken in the third trimester of pregnancy. The receptors were gathered from a female donor in good health, enrolled as a control in a pregnancy study.

The rearrangement links TRBV10-3 to TRBJ2-7; 9 bases are a match to TRBD1. Looked up from germline, CDR1 is ENHRY and CDR2 is SYGVKD. V was pared by 6 bases and J by 0 bases, with 6 bases of the junction left unmatched. CDR3 length: 15 residues. The CDR3 reads CAIRDGQGSSYEQYF. CDR3 sequence (DNA): TGTGCCATCAGGGATGGACAGGGGTCCTCCTACGAGCAGTACTTC.

The chain employs TRBV11-1 and TRBJ2-7, with D unresolved. Germline V CDR1 and CDR2: SGHAT, FQDESV (reference sequence). The CDR3 contains 14 residues. Deletions cut 4 bases from V and 3 bases from J, with 13 bases between. CDR3 loop: CASSSHLGVYEQYF. CDR3 DNA sequence: TGTGCCAGCAGCTCCCACTTGGGCGTCTACGAGCAGTACTTC.